Sequencing of this T cell receptor (beta chain) was carried out in a study of response to subunit inactivated influenza vaccine. In TCRdb, the RT-PCR reads were re-called with MiXCR into one record per CDR3 protein. Of about 540,000 distinct CDR3 sequences listed, roughly 25% were seen once; the top ten hold 2.8%. The CDR3 is made up of 15 amino acids. Unmatched junction bases numbered 9, after V lost 6 bases and J lost 4 bases. This clonotype was found once. These data also featured in a second study, about T cells expressing NK-cell markers. That source adds: Researchers built TCR beta cDNA using 5'RACE template switching with UMIs. The study drew TCR beta repertoires from sorted CD3+CD56+NKG2C+, CD3+CD56+NKG2C- and CD3+CD56-NKG2C+ T cells. The use of an anti-gamma-delta TCR antibody, which was added in several experiments, restricted sorting to T cells expressing alpha-beta TCR. In about 6 donors, dominant CD3+CD56+NKG2C+ clonotypes ranked among the top 10 CD8+ clonotypes. The study left the HCMV specificity of expanded NKG2C+ T cell clones unresolved.

The chain uses TRBV12-3 or TRBV12-4 and TRBJ1-2, with 9 bases lining up with TRBD1. Sequencing used CD4+ T cells sorted from PBMCs, obtained 11 to 12 days after vaccination. The receptor comes from a man over 45 who received an inactivated influenza vaccine. The CDR3 DNA is TGTGCCAGCAGACAACAGGGGGCGCAAGGCTATGGCTACACCTTC. Its translation: CASRQQGAQGYGYTF.